This entry is about one TCR beta chain. Its antigen is not identified. Time point specified: baseline, week 1 (first vaccination visit). The treatment: pre-vaccination baseline after standard-of-care therapy. In every donor, the tumor was a new WHO grade 3 or 4 IDH1-mutant, ATRX-lost astrocytoma. After removal of 7 bases from V and 5 bases from J, the junction contained 7 bases not matched to a gene. This CDR3 has 13 amino acids. Germline V gene data show CDR1 as SEHNR and CDR2 as FQNEAQ (reference sequence). The assay was immunoSEQ multiplex PCR, and TCRdb's table has in-frame clones only and misses some. In the table there are some 59,000 clones, approximately 80% of which are singletons. The source of the sample is a study of a mutant IDH1 vaccine in newly diagnosed glioma. Overall study results and limits: Seemingly, pseudoprogression had no relation to changes in the top peripheral T cell clonotypes.

The chain couples TRBV7-9 to TRBJ1-2; 7 bases agree with TRBD1. This clonotype was obtained from a man younger than 30 with glioma. Specimen: PBMCs, collected from a glioma patient treated with radiotherapy, temozolomide or both. This CDR3 is CASTRTGFYGYTF. CDR3 DNA sequence: TGTGCCAGCACCCGGACAGGATTTTATGGCTACACCTTC.